These 26 T cell receptor beta chains came from one sample sequenced in a study of blood T cell repertoires in COVID-19. Clones were read by immunoSEQ multiplex PCR, and TCRdb kept only the in-frame ones, dropping some. The sample consists of approximately 100,000 clones, roughly 92% of them appearing once. The sequenced sample was peripheral blood. Receptors originate from a man between 50 and 59 years old with active COVID-19.

The rearrangement links TRBV29-1 to TRBJ1-2, with TRBD1 identical over 8 bases. The CDR3 loop spans 13 amino acids. Germline V lookup: CDR1 SQVTM, CDR2 ANQGSEA. V was clipped by 6 bases and J by 6 bases; unmatched bases: 9. The CDR3 DNA reads TGCAGCGTAGTTAGGACAGGGTTTGATGGCTACACCTTC. This sequence encodes CSVVRTGFDGYTF.

J is TRBJ2-2 and V is TRBV5-1; 9 bases align to TRBD2. The CDR3 extends over 16 amino acids. Germline assignment: CDR1 SGHRS and CDR2 YFSETQ. The junction had 8 bases not matched to a gene; V was cut back by 3 bases and J by 5 bases. The DNA of the CDR3 is TGCGCCAGCAGCTCAAGGATAGCGGGAGAGACCGGGGAGCTGTTTTTT. It translates to CASSSRIAGETGELFF.

This chain links TRBV29-1 with TRBJ2-2; D is possibly TRBD2 (6 bases). Germline lookup yields CDR1 SQVTM and CDR2 ANQGSEA. The V and J ends lost 3 bases and 0 bases respectively, with 11 bases between them. The CDR3 spans 15 residues. The CDR3 DNA reads TGCAGCGTTGAGGGCGGGACGGCGAACACCGGGGAGCTGTTTTTT. It codes for CSVEGGTANTGELFF.

The genes are TRBV6-5 and TRBJ2-7; 9 bases agree with TRBD2. The CDR3 extends over 15 amino acids. The J segment lost 1 base and the V segment lost 2 bases, leaving 3 bases of the junction unmatched. Germline V lookup: CDR1 MNHEY, CDR2 SVGAGI. The CDR3 DNA reads TGTGCCAGCAGTTACAGGGCGGGAGGGTCCTACGAGCAGTACTTC. Residues: CASSYRAGGSYEQYF.

This sequence joins TRBV2 and TRBJ2-3; 7 bases are a match to TRBD2. CDR3 length equals 15 residues. The germline CDR1 and CDR2 sequences are SNHLY and FYNNEI. With V trimmed by 6 bases and J by 0 bases, 6 bases remained unmatched. The CDR3 spells CASSGDYSSTDTQYF. CDR3 bases: TGTGCCAGCAGCGGGGACTACTCTAGCACAGATACGCAGTATTTT.

The chain combines TRBV7-9 with TRBJ1-1; tentative D call: TRBD1 (6 bases). The CDR3 runs 15 residues. The V gene's germline CDR1 is SEHNR and CDR2 FQNEAQ (reference sequence). V gave up 5 bases and J gave up 0 bases, with 13 bases separating them. Here the CDR3 DNA reads TGTGCCAGCAGCAACAGACAGGATATGAACACTGAAGCTTTCTTT. This sequence encodes CASSNRQDMNTEAFF.

This clone has only one observation. The genes are TRBV28 and TRBJ2-3, with 7 nucleotides matching TRBD2. V lost 1 base to trimming and J lost 0 bases; unmatched junction nucleotides: 10. The CDR3 covers 18 residues. Germline CDR1 and CDR2: MDHEN and SYDVKM. The CDR3 sequence: CASSLSAPGGTSTDTQYF. The CDR3 nucleotides are TGTGCCAGCAGTTTATCGGCCCCGGGGGGTACTAGCACAGATACGCAGTATTTT. The whole variable domain, filled in from reference TRBV28 and TRBJ2-3, reads DVKVTQSSRYLVKRTGEKVFLECVQDMDHENMFWYRQDPGLGLRLIYFSYDVKMKEKGDIPEGYSVSREKKERFSLILESASTNQTSMYLCASSLSAPGGTSTDTQYFGPGTRLTVL.

For the CDR3, the DNA is TGCGCCAGCAGCTTGGCCGTGACTAGCGGCCAAGAGACCCAGTACTTC. Translation: CASSLAVTSGQETQYF. This chain links TRBV5-1 with TRBJ2-5, with 9 bases lining up with TRBD2. Germline trimming cut 0 bases from V and 1 base from J; bases unmatched to any gene: 4. CDR1 and CDR2 from the germline V gene are SGHRS and YFSETQ. This CDR3 spans 16 amino acids.

The chain uses TRBV18 and TRBJ1-2; maybe TRBD1 (5 bases). V was cut by 2 bases and J by 7 bases, with 17 bases left in between. The CDR3 loop spans 15 amino acids. The germline gives CDR1 KGHSH, CDR2 LQKENI. CDR3 DNA sequence: TGTGCCAGCTCACCAACTGTCGGCGGCCAGGGTGGCTACACCTTC. Its protein product is CASSPTVGGQGGYTF.

This clone has just one count. The rearrangement links TRBV19 to TRBJ2-7; 8 nucleotides line up with TRBD1. Germline CDR1 reads LNHDA; CDR2 reads SQIVND (reference sequence). The J segment lost 0 bases and the V segment lost 0 bases, leaving 4 bases of the junction unmatched. The CDR3 has 16 amino acids. This chain's CDR3 is CASSIDSTGASYEQYF. The CDR3 bases are TGTGCCAGTAGTATAGACTCGACAGGGGCCTCCTACGAGCAGTACTTC.

The chain carries TRBV5-4 and TRBJ2-1; 7 bases line up with TRBD1. This CDR3 has 15 amino acids. The ends lost 0 bases at V and 2 bases at J; junction bases unmatched: 2. The germline V gene has CDR1 SGHNT and CDR2 YYREEE (reference sequence). For the CDR3, the DNA is TGTGCCAGCAGCTTGGTTACAGGGGCCTACAATGAGCAGTTCTTC. The encoded protein is CASSLVTGAYNEQFF.

This chain uses TRBV28 with TRBJ2-3; D might be TRBD2 (5 bases). The CDR3 runs to 14 residues. Germline lookup yields CDR1 MDHEN and CDR2 SYDVKM. V lost 5 bases and J lost 10, with 19 bases in between. CDR3 nucleotides: TGTGCCAGCAGTCCCGGGGATATCCAGCCATCGCAGTATTTT. This gives the protein CASSPGDIQPSQYF.

This clone has only one observation. The chain links TRBV24-1 to TRBJ2-7; TRBD1 matches 7 bases. The CDR3 is made up of 13 amino acids. Germline V gives CDR1 KGHDR, CDR2 SFDVKD. The J segment lost 6 bases and the V segment lost 7 bases, leaving 8 bases of the junction unmatched. CDR3 loop: CATSRKTGLEQYF. For the CDR3, the DNA is TGTGCCACCAGCCGAAAGACAGGGCTCGAGCAGTACTTC.

The chain employs TRBV5-4 and TRBJ2-7; D is possibly TRBD1 (5 bases). CDR1 and CDR2 from the germline V gene are SGHNT and YYREEE (reference sequence). The V end was cut by 0 bases, the J end by 6 bases, with 10 bases between. This CDR3 spans 13 amino acids. CDR3 region: CASSLEGDREQYF. As DNA, the CDR3 is TGTGCCAGCAGCTTGGAAGGGGATCGCGAGCAGTACTTC.

The chain joins TRBV11-2 to TRBJ2-1; D is unresolved. The CDR3 has 13 amino acids. In germline, CDR1 is SGHAT, CDR2 FQNNGV. V dropped 0 bases and J dropped 9 bases, with 9 bases sitting between them. The CDR3 is CASSLDPESEQFF. As DNA, the CDR3 is TGTGCCAGCAGCTTAGATCCCGAGAGTGAGCAGTTCTTC. Filled out from reference TRBV11-2 and TRBJ2-1, the complete variable domain reads EAGVAQSPRYKIIEKRQSVAFWCNPISGHATLYWYQQILGQGPKLLIQFQNNGVVDDSQLPKDRFSAERLKGVDSTLKIQPAKLEDSAVYLCASSLDPESEQFFGPGTRLTVL.

This rearrangement joins TRBV2 to TRBJ1-2, with D unclear. This CDR3 contains 15 residues. CDR1 is SNHLY, CDR2 FYNNEI, per germline. V lost 1 base and J lost 4, with 13 bases in between. This CDR3 reads CASSEGGGGSYGYTF. CDR3 sequence (DNA): TGTGCCAGCAGTGAAGGTGGCGGCGGAAGCTATGGCTACACCTTC.

The chain links TRBV12-3 or TRBV12-4 to TRBJ1-6; 7 bases are a match to TRBD1. CDR3 length: 13 residues. The junction had 3 bases not matched to a gene; V was cut back by 5 bases and J by 8 bases. This CDR3 is CASSLGQHSPLHF. The CDR3 DNA reads as TGTGCCAGCAGTCTGGGACAGCATTCACCCCTCCACTTT.

The CDR3, as DNA: TGCGCCAGCAGCTTGGCCCCCCAGGTCTCTGGAAACACCATATATTTT. Translating gives CASSLAPQVSGNTIYF. The gene calls are TRBV5-1 and TRBJ1-3; no clear D. This CDR3 has 16 residues. Germline assignment: CDR1 SGHRS and CDR2 YFSETQ. The V gene lost 0 bases and the J gene lost 0 bases, with 10 bases spanning the gap.

The chain recombines TRBV2 with TRBJ2-5; 13 bases agree with TRBD2. Trimming cost V 6 bases and J 4 bases; bases outside gene matches: 2. Germline V lookup: CDR1 SNHLY, CDR2 FYNNEI. The CDR3 is made up of 14 amino acids. This CDR3 reads CASRLAGGGETQYF. The CDR3 bases are TGTGCCAGCAGACTAGCGGGAGGGGGAGAGACCCAGTACTTC.

This chain connects TRBV14 to TRBJ2-2; 8 bases are shared with TRBD2. The CDR3 is 16 residues long. V shed 1 base, J shed 4 bases, and the junction held 5 bases outside the gene matches. Germline assignment: CDR1 SGHDN and CDR2 FVKESK. CDR3 bases: TGTGCCAGCAGCCAAGCTACCACTAGCGGCACCGGGGAGCTGTTTTTT. Protein: CASSQATTSGTGELFF.

The chain recombines TRBV18 with TRBJ2-6; the D is unclear. Germline loops: CDR1 KGHSH, CDR2 LQKENI. V lost 4 bases and J 2 bases, leaving 9 bases between the germline ends. This CDR3 has 15 amino acids. CDR3 DNA sequence: TGTGCCAGCTCACGATCAGATACTGGGGCCAACGTCCTGACTTTC. Translating gives CASSRSDTGANVLTF.

The rearrangement links TRBV19 to TRBJ2-7; the match to TRBD1 covers 8 bases. The CDR3 sequence is 16 residues long. Germline V gives CDR1 LNHDA, CDR2 SQIVND (reference sequence). V was pared by 4 bases and J by 2 bases, with 10 bases of the junction left unmatched. CDR3 coding DNA: TGTGCCAGTAGTACCGGGACAGGCATAAATCCCTACGAGCAGTACTTC. It encodes CASSTGTGINPYEQYF.

This rearrangement joins TRBV28 to TRBJ1-5; 7 nucleotides line up with TRBD1. The junction had 7 bases not matched to a gene; V was cut back by 6 bases and J by 5 bases. The CDR3 runs 14 residues. Germline V gene lookup returns CDR1 MDHEN and CDR2 SYDVKM. The CDR3 is CASRSQGVYQPQHF. The CDR3 region has the DNA TGTGCCAGCAGATCGCAGGGGGTATATCAGCCCCAGCATTTT.

The J gene is TRBJ2-5, the V gene TRBV10-3, with 11 bases matching TRBD1. Per the germline V gene, CDR1 is ENHRY and CDR2 is SYGVKD. Losses at the gene ends were 3 bases for V and 5 bases for J; bases not matched to a gene: 8. CDR3 length: 16 amino acids. CDR3 DNA: TGTGCCATCAGTGAACCTCGGACAGGGGGCAGGGAGACCCAGTACTTC. It encodes CAISEPRTGGRETQYF.

The rearrangement links TRBV7-2 to TRBJ2-7; the match to TRBD1 covers 9 bases. Germline CDR1 SGHTA, CDR2 FQGNSA. The V gene end was trimmed by 5 bases and the J gene end by 5 bases; junction bases not matched to a gene: 4. This CDR3 is built from 13 residues. CDR3 sequence reads: CASSRDRENEQYF. The CDR3 DNA sequence: TGTGCCAGCAGCCGGGACAGGGAAAACGAGCAGTACTTC.

The CDR3 DNA sequence: TGCGCCAGCGGACTGGGGACAGGGGGTTCCGGGGAGCTGTTTTTT. It codes for CASGLGTGGSGELFF. The J gene is TRBJ2-2, the V gene TRBV10-1, with 11 positions matching TRBD1. Trimming at V came to 8 bases and at J to 6 bases, leaving 8 bases not matched to a gene. Germline CDR1 reads WNHNN; CDR2 reads SYGVQD (reference sequence). CDR3 length: 15 residues.